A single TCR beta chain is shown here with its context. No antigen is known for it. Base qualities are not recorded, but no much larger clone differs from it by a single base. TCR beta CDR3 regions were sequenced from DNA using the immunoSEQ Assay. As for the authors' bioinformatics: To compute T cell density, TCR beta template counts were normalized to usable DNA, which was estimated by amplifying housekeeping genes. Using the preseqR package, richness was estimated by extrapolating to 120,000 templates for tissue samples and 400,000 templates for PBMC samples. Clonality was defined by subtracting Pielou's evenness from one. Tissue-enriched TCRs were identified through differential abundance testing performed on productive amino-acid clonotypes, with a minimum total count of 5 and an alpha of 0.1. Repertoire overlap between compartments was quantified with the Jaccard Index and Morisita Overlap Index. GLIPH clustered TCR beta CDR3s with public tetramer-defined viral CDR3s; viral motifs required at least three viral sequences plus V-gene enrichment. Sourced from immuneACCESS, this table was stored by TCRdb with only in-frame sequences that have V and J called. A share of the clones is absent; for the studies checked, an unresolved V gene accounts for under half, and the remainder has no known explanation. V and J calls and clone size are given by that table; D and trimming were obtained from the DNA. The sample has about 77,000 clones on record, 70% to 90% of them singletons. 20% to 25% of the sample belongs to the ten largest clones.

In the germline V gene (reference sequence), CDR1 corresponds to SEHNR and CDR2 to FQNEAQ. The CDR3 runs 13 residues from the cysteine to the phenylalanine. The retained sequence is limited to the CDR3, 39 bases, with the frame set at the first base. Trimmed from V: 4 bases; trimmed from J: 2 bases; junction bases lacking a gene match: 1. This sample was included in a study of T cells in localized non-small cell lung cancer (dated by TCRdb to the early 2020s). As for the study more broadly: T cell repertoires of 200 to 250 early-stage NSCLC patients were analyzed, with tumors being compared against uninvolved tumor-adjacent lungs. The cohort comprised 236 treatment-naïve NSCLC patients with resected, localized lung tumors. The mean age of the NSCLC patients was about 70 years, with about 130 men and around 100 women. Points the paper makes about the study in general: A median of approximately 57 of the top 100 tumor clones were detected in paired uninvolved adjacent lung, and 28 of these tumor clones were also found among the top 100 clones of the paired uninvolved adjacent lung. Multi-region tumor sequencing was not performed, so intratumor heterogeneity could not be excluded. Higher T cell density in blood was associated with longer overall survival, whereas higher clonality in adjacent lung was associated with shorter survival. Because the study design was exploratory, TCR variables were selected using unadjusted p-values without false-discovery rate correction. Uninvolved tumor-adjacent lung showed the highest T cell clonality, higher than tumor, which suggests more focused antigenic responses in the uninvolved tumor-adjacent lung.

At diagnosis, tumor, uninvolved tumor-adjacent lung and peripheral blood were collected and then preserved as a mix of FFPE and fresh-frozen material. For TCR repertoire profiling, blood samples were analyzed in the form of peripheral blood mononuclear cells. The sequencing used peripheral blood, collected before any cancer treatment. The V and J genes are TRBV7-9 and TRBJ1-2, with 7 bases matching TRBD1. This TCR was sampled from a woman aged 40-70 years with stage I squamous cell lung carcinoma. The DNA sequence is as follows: TGTGCCAGCAGCTACAGGGGAAACTATGGCTACACCTTC. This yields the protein CASSYRGNYGYTF.